Listed below are T cell receptor beta chains from one sample, sequenced in a study of sequential checkpoint blockade in melanoma. Measured with immunoSEQ multiplex PCR; TCRdb has only the in-frame clones, and not every one. The sample has about 40,000 clones, 80% to 90% seen once. This specimen was CD8+ T cells sorted from blood (inferred from file names), taken from a patient given nivolumab and ipilimumab in sequence. These receptors were collected from a human donor with melanoma. The CDR3 runs from the conserved cysteine through the conserved F or W. D genes are given only for firm matches. Clone size is stated in some rows and not others, as once, few, many or a class when expanded.

J | D | size | V | CDR3 | DNA
TRBJ1-4 | . | . | TRBV5-1 | CASSPVHLATNEKLFF | TGCGCCAGCAGCCCCGTCCACCTAGCAACTAATGAAAAACTGTTTTTT
TRBJ1-1 | . | few | TRBV7-8 | CASSSQGLTEAFF | TGTGCCAGCAGCTCACAGGGTCTGACTGAAGCTTTCTTT
TRBJ2-2 | . | . | TRBV7-9 | CASSSRRANTGELFF | TGTGCCAGCAGCTCACGCCGGGCGAACACCGGGGAGCTGTTTTTT
TRBJ1-1 | TRBD1 | . | TRBV30 | CAWSHGTGRTEAFF | TGTGCCTGGAGCCACGGGACAGGGAGAACTGAAGCTTTCTTT
TRBJ2-3 | . | . | TRBV9 | CASSVGTGSTDTQYF | TGTGCCAGCAGCGTAGGAACAGGGAGCACAGATACGCAGTATTTT
TRBJ2-2 | . | . | TRBV13 | CASSLTENTGELFF | TGTGCCAGCAGCTTGACAGAGAACACCGGGGAGCTGTTTTTT
TRBJ2-7 | . | . | TRBV5-6 | CASSPGSSTYEQYF | TGTGCCAGCAGCCCCGGGTCATCTACCTACGAGCAGTACTTC
TRBJ2-1 | . | . | TRBV30 | CAWRAFGQGPYNEQFF | TGTGCCTGGAGGGCGTTTGGGCAGGGGCCCTACAATGAGCAGTTCTTC
TRBJ1-2 | TRBD1 | . | TRBV6-5 | CASSYSETGFGYGYTF | TGTGCCAGCAGTTATTCGGAGACAGGGTTCGGCTATGGCTACACCTTC
TRBJ2-1 | . | . | TRBV7-3 | CASSLGAGPSYNEQFF | TGTGCCAGCAGCTTAGGTGCGGGGCCCTCCTACAATGAGCAGTTCTTC
TRBJ2-1 | . | . | TRBV19 | CASSVVPERANEQFF | TGTGCCAGTAGTGTCGTACCGGAGAGGGCCAATGAGCAGTTCTTC
TRBJ1-5 | . | . | TRBV27 | CASTSVLGDQPQHF | TGTGCCAGCACCTCAGTTTTAGGGGATCAGCCCCAGCATTTT
TRBJ2-1 | TRBD2 | . | TRBV19 | CASSIEGLAGTPYNEQFF | TGTGCCAGTAGTATAGAGGGACTAGCGGGCACACCCTACAATGAGCAGTTCTTC
TRBJ1-2 | . | few | TRBV19 | CASSMFGQTNYGYTF | TGTGCCAGTAGTATGTTCGGACAGACTAACTATGGCTACACCTTC
TRBJ2-3 | . | . | TRBV28 | CASREGGTQYF | TGTGCCAGCAGGGAGGGGGGGACGCAGTATTTT
TRBJ2-2 | TRBD2 | . | TRBV19 | CASNGFAGGLNTGELFF | TGTGCCAGTAATGGGTTCGCGGGAGGGCTTAACACCGGGGAGCTGTTTTTT
TRBJ1-5 | . | few | TRBV7-9 | CASSSNRERNQPQHF | TGTGCCAGCAGCTCTAACAGGGAGAGGAATCAGCCCCAGCATTTT
TRBJ1-2 | . | . | TRBV6-5 | CASREGVNYGYTF | TGTGCCAGCCGGGAAGGAGTTAACTATGGCTACACCTTC
TRBJ1-2 | . | . | TRBV9 | CASSVEAVIPAYGYTF | TGTGCCAGCAGCGTAGAAGCGGTAATACCGGCCTATGGCTACACCTTC
TRBJ2-7 | TRBD2 | . | TRBV14 | CASSKERWAGGYYEQYF | TGTGCCAGCAGCAAAGAGCGGTGGGCGGGAGGGTACTACGAGCAGTACTTC
TRBJ2-7 | TRBD2 | . | TRBV25-1 | CASSSTSGRNEQYF | TGTGCCAGCAGTAGTACTAGCGGGAGAAACGAGCAGTACTTC
TRBJ2-5 | . | . | TRBV10-3 | CATLVAGTQYF | TGTGCCACACTAGTTGCCGGGACCCAGTACTTC
TRBJ1-4 | . | . | TRBV7-7 | CASSSRRGPGEKLFF | TGTGCTAGCAGCTCCCGCAGGGGACCGGGTGAAAAACTGTTTTTT
TRBJ2-7 | . | . | TRBV27 | CASNPGISYEQYF | TGTGCCAGCAATCCGGGGATCTCCTACGAGCAGTACTTC
TRBJ2-7 | TRBD1 | . | TRBV5-1 | CASSWDVNRGSSYEQYF | TGCGCCAGCAGCTGGGACGTAAACAGGGGAAGCTCCTACGAGCAGTACTTC
TRBJ1-4 | . | once | TRBV7-6 | CASRPDRSTNEKLFF | TGTGCCAGCAGACCTGACAGGTCAACTAATGAAAAACTGTTTTTT
TRBJ2-5 | TRBD2 | . | TRBV9 | CASSALLAGETQYF | TGTGCCAGCAGCGCCTTACTAGCGGGAGAGACCCAGTACTTC
TRBJ2-7 | . | once | TRBV5-4 | CASSLALALNEQYF | TGTGCCAGCAGCTTGGCGCTAGCTCTCAACGAGCAGTACTTC
TRBJ2-1 | . | . | TRBV10-2 | CASIASWSASYNEQFF | TGCGCCAGCATCGCTTCGTGGAGCGCCTCCTACAATGAGCAGTTCTTC
TRBJ2-3 | . | . | TRBV27 | CASGADTQYF | TGTGCCAGCGGAGCAGATACGCAGTATTTT
TRBJ2-3 | TRBD2 | . | TRBV9 | CASSVTGGRATDTQYF | TGTGCCAGCAGCGTAACCGGCGGGAGGGCCACAGATACGCAGTATTTT
TRBJ1-4 | TRBD1 | . | TRBV5-1 | CASSEDRSGVEKLFF | TGCGCCAGCAGCGAGGACAGGTCAGGGGTTGAAAAACTGTTTTTT
TRBJ1-2 | TRBD1 | once | TRBV4-3 | CASSHLRGQGFSRYGYTF | TGCGCCAGCAGCCACCTCAGGGGACAGGGCTTCTCTCGCTATGGCTACACCTTC